What follows is one T cell receptor beta chain and its context. This sample is part of a study of blood T cell repertoires in COVID-19. Study as a whole: Specimens from acute and convalescent COVID-19 originated in the United States, Italy and Spain. PBMCs, B-cell-depleted T cells, or T cells provided the cDNA or gDNA that made up the material.

Per the authors' pipeline: Researchers report that nucleated cell counts were estimated from reference gene primer amplification. Clones were sequenced by immunoSEQ multiplex PCR, and TCRdb holds only the in-frame ones, with some missing. V and J calls and clone size follow that table, whereas D and trimming were derived from the DNA. This repertoire shows under 200,000 clones, 86% found once; its top ten account for roughly 3.3%. The V gene's germline CDR1 is SNHLY and CDR2 FYNNEI. V lost 7 bases to trimming and J lost 1 base; unmatched junction nucleotides: 4. The CDR3 consists of 14 residues. This chain uses TRBV2 with TRBJ2-7; 10 bases agree with TRBD2. The sequence derives from a man between 65 and 85 years old with acute or convalescent COVID-19. Material: peripheral blood. The CDR3: CASKVAGGSYEQYF. In DNA form, the CDR3 reads TGTGCCAGCAAAGTAGCGGGGGGATCCTACGAGCAGTACTTC.